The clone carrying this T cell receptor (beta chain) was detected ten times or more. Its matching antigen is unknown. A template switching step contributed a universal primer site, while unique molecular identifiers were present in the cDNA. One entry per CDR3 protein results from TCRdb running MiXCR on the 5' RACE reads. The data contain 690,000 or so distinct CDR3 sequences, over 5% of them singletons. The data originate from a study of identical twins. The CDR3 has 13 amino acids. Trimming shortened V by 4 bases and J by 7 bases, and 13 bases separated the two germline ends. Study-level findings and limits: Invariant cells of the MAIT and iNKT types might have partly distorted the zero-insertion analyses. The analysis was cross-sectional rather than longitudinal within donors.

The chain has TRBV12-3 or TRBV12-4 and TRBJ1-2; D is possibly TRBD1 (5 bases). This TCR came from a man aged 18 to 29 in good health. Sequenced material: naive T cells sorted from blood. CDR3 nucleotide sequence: TGTGCCAGCAGTTCGCAGGGCGGAGGTGGCTACACCTTC. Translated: CASSSQGGGGYTF.